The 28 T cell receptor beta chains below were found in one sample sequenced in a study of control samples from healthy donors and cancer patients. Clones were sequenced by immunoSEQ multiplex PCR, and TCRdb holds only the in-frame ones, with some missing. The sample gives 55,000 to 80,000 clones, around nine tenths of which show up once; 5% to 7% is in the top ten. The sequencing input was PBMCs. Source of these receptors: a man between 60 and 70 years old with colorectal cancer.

The CDR3 DNA reads as TGTGCCAGCAGAACAATAGGGGGGCGATTGGATGAGCAGTTCTTC. It is translated as CASRTIGGRLDEQFF. The genes are TRBV2 and TRBJ2-1, with D perhaps matching TRBD1 or TRBD2 (6 bases each). Germline V gives CDR1 SNHLY, CDR2 FYNNEI. Deletions cut 6 bases from V and 8 bases from J, with 20 bases between. The CDR3 runs 15 residues.

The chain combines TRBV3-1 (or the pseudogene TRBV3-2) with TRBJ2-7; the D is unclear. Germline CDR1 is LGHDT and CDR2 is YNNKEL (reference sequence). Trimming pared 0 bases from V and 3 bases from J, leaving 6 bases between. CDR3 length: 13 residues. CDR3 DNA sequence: TGTGCCAGCAGCCAAGAATATGGCTACGAGCAGTACTTC. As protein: CASSQEYGYEQYF.

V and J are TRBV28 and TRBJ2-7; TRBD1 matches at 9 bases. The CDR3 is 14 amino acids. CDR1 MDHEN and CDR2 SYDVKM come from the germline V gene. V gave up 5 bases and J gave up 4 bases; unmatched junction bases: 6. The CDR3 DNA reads TGTGCCAGCAGTAAGGACAGGGGACTATACGAGCAGTACTTC. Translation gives CASSKDRGLYEQYF.

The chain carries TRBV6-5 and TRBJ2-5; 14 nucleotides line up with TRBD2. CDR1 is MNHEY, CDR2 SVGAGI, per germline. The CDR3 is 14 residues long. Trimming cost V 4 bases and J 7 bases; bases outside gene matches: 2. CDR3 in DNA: TGTGCCAGCAGTTCCGGACTAGCGGGGGGGACCCAGTACTTC. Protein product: CASSSGLAGGTQYF.

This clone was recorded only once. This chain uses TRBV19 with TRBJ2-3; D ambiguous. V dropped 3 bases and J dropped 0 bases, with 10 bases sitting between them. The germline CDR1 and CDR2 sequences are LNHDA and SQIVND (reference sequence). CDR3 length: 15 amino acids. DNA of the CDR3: TGTGCCAGTAGTATTGCCGGTGCCAGCACAGATACGCAGTATTTT. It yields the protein CASSIAGASTDTQYF.

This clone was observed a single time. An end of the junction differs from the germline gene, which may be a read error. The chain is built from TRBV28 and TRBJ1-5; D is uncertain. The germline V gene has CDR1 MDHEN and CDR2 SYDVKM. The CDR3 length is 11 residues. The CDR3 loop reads CATSLIPPQHF. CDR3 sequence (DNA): TGTGCCACCAGTTTAATCCCGCCCCAGCATTTT.

CDR3 DNA sequence: TGTGCCAGCAGCCCCCTCAGCGACGCTGAAGCTTTCTTT. Its protein product is CASSPLSDAEAFF. This rearrangement joins TRBV14 to TRBJ1-1; D is ambiguous. Germline values: CDR1 SGHDN, CDR2 FVKESK. Between the trimmed V and J ends, which lost 4 bases and 6 bases, there was a span of 12 bases. The CDR3 contains 13 residues.

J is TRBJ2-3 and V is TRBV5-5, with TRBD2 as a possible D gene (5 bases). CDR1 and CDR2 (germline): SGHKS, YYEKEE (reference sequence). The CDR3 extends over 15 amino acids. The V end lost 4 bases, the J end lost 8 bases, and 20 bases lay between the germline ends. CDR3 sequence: CASSIRPDSEVTQYF. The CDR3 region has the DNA TGTGCCAGCAGCATCCGACCGGACTCGGAGGTTACGCAGTATTTT.

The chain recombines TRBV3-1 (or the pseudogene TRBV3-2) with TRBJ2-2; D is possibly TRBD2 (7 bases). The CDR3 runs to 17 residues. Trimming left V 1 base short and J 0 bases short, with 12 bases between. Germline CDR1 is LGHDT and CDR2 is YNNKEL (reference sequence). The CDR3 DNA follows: TGTGCCAGCAGCCAAGGGGGAGGGGGGACGAACACCGGGGAGCTGTTTTTT. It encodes CASSQGGGGTNTGELFF.

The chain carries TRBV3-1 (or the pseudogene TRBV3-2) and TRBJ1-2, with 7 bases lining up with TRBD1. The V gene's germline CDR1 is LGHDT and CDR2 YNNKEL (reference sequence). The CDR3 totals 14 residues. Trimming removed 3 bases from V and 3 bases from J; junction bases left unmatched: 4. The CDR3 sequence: CASSQGQTYYGYTF. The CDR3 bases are TGTGCCAGCAGCCAGGGACAGACTTACTATGGCTACACCTTC.

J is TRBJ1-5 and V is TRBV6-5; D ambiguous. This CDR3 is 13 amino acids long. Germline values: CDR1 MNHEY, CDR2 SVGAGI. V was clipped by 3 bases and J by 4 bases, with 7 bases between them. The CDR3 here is CASSYSDNQPQHF. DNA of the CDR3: TGTGCCAGCAGTTATTCCGATAATCAGCCCCAGCATTTT.

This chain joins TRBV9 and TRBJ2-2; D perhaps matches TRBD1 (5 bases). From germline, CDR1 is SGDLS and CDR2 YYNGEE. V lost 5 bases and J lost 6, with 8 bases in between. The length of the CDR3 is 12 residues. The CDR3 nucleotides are TGTGCCAGCAGTCCAGGGCCCGGGGAGCTGTTTTTT. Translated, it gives CASSPGPGELFF.

CDR3 loop: CASSWTSSYEQYF. CDR3 DNA: TGTGCCAGCAGTTGGACGTCCTCCTACGAGCAGTACTTC. The V and J genes are TRBV12-3 or TRBV12-4 and TRBJ2-7; no clear D. This CDR3 region has 13 residues. V was clipped by 4 bases and J by 0 bases, with 7 bases between them.

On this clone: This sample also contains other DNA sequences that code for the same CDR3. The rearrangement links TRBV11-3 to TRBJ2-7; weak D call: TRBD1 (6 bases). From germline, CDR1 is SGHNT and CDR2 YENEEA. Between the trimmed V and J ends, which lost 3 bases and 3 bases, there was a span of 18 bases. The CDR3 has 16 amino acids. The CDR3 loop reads CASSLEGQRKIYEQYF. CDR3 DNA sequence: TGTGCCAGCAGCTTGGAAGGACAGAGAAAGATCTACGAGCAGTACTTC.

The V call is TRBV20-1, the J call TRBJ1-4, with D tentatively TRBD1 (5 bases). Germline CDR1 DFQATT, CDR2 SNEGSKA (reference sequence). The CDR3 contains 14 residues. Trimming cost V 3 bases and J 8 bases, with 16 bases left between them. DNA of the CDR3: TGCAGTGCTAGTAGGCAGGGTTGGAGAGAAAAACTGTTTTTT. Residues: CSASRQGWREKLFF.

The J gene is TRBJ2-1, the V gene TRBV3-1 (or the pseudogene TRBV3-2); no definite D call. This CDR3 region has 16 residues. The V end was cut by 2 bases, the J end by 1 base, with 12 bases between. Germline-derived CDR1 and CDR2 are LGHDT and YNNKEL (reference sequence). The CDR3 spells CASSQSIAPSYNEQFF. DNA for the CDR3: TGTGCCAGCAGCCAATCTATCGCGCCTTCCTACAATGAGCAGTTCTTC.

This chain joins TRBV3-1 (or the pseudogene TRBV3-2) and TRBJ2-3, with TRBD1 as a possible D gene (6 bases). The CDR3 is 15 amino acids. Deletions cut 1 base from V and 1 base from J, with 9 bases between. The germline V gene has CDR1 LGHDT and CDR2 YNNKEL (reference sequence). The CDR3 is CASSQGRQGTDTQYF. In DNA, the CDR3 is TGTGCCAGCAGCCAAGGAAGACAGGGCACAGATACGCAGTATTTT.

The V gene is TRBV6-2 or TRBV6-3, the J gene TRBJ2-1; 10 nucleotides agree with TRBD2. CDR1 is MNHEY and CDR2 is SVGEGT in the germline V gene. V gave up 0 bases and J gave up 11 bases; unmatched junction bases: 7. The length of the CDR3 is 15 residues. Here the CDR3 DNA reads TGTGCCAGCAGTTACTCTCTGGCTAGCGGGGGTCAGCAGTTCTTC. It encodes CASSYSLASGGQQFF.

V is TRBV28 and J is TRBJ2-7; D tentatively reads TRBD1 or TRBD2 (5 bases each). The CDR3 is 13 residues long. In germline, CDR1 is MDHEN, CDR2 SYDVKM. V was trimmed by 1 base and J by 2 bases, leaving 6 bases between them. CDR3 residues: CASSLSGPYEQYF. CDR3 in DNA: TGTGCCAGCAGTTTATCGGGGCCCTACGAGCAGTACTTC.

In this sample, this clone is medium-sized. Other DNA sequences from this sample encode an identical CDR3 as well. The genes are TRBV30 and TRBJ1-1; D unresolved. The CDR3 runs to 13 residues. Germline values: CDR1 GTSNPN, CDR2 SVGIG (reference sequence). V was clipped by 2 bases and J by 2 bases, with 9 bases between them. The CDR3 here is CAWSRPPNTEAFF. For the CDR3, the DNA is TGTGCCTGGAGTCGTCCACCCAACACTGAAGCTTTCTTT. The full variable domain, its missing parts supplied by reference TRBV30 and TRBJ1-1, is SQTIHQWPATLVQPVGSPLSLECTVEGTSNPNLYWYRQAAGRGLQLLFYSVGIGQISSEVPQNLSASRPQDRQFILSSKKLLLSDSGFYLCAWSRPPNTEAFFGQGTRLTVV.

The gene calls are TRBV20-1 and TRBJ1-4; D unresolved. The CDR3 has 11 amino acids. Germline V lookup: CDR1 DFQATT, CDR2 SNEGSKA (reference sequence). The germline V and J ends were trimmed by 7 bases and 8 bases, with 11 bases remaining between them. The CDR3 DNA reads TGCAGTGGCCGGGAGGCGGAAAAACTGTTTTTT. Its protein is CSGREAEKLFF.

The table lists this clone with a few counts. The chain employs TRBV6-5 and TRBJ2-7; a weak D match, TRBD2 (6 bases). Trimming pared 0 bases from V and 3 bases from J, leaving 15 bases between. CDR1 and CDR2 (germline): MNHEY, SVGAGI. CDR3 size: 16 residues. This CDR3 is CASSYSEASANYEQYF. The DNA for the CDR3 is TGTGCCAGCAGTTACTCGGAGGCTAGCGCAAACTACGAGCAGTACTTC.

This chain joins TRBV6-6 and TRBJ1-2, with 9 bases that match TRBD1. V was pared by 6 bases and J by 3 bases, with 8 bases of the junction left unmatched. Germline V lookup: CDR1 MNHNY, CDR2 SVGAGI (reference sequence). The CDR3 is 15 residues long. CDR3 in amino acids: CASSALDRGDYGYTF. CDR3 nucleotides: TGTGCCAGCAGCGCCTTGGACAGGGGAGACTATGGCTACACCTTC.

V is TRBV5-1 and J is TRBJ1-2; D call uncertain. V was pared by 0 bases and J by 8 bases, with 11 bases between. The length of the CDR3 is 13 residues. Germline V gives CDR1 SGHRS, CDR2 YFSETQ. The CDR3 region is CASSLELGRGYTF. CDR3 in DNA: TGCGCCAGCAGCTTGGAACTTGGGAGAGGCTACACCTTC.

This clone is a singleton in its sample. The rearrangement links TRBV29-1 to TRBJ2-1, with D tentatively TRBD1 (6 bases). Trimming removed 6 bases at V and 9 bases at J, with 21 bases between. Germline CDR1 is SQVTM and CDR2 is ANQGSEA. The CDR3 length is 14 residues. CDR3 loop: CSVDADSSVFEQFF. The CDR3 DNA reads TGCAGCGTCGATGCGGACAGTTCGGTTTTTGAGCAGTTCTTC.

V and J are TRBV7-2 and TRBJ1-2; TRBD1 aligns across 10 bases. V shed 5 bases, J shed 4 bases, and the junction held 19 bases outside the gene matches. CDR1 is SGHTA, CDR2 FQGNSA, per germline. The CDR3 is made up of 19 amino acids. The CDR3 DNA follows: TGTGCCAGCAGCCTCGGGGCATCGCGGCGACAGGGGGCGTCCTATGGCTACACCTTC. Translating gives CASSLGASRRQGASYGYTF.

This CDR3 is CASSLVCRGDSPLHF. DNA for the CDR3: TGCGCCAGCAGCTTGGTCTGCAGGGGGGATTCACCCCTCCACTTT. This sequence joins TRBV5-1 and TRBJ1-6, with 7 bases matching TRBD1. V trimming: 0 bases; J trimming: 8 bases; junction bases outside the gene matches: 5. CDR3 size: 15 residues. Germline values: CDR1 SGHRS, CDR2 YFSETQ.

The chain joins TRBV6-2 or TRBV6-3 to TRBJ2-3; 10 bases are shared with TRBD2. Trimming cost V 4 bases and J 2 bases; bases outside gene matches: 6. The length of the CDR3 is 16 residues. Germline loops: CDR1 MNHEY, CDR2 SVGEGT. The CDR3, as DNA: TGTGCCAGCAGTTCCGGACTAGCGGCGCTCACAGATACGCAGTATTTT. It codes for CASSSGLAALTDTQYF.